The rows below give T cell receptor beta chains drawn from one sample of a study of identical twins. From the 5' RACE reads, TCRdb called clonotypes with MiXCR, one entry per CDR3 protein. The table lists approximately 300,000 distinct CDR3 sequences, 9.5% of them singletons. These data also formed part of another study, on yellow fever vaccine responses in identical twins.

Sequenced: CD8+ T cells sorted from blood. Source of these receptors: a woman aged 18-35 years in good health. Each CDR3 is given with its conserved first and last residue. The order of the fields is CDR3 length, V gene, J gene, clone size, D gene, CDR3 DNA, CDR3 protein. A D gene is named only where the DNA matches it firmly. Size tells how often a clone was seen (once, few, many) or the class of an expanded clone, and some rows leave it out.

15,TRBV2,TRBJ2-1,many,NA,TGTGCCAGCAGTGATATGAGGGGCTCCTACAATGAGCAGTTCTTC,CASSDMRGSYNEQFF
13,TRBV29-1,TRBJ1-2,few,NA,TGCAGCGTTGTACCCCTCTTGGATTATGGCTACACCTTC,CSVVPLLDYGYTF
14,TRBV7-9,TRBJ2-7,few,TRBD1,TGTGCCAGCAGGCTCGGACAGGGCTCCTACGAGCAGTACTTC,CASRLGQGSYEQYF
16,TRBV4-3,TRBJ2-2,few,TRBD2,TGCGCCAGCGGGAGGGACGTCGGTTTCTACACCGGGGAGCTGTTTTTT,CASGRDVGFYTGELFF
15,TRBV9,TRBJ2-4,NA,TRBD2,TGTGCCAGCAGCGTAGGCGGGGGGGCCAAAAACATTCAGTACTTC,CASSVGGGAKNIQYF
14,TRBV12-3/TRBV12-4,TRBJ2-1,many,TRBD2,TGTGCCAGCACCGCGGGGGGTCGTATTGATGAGCAGTTCTTC,CASTAGGRIDEQFF
14,TRBV10-2,TRBJ2-7,few,NA,TGCGCCAGCAGTGAAAGCGGGTACCAAAGCGAGCAGTACTTC,CASSESGYQSEQYF
15,TRBV5-2,TRBJ2-2,NA,NA,TGTGCCATCAGCCCCGGCAGGAAATCCACCGGGGAGCTGTTTTTT,CAISPGRKSTGELFF
12,TRBV29-1,TRBJ2-7,many,NA,TGCAGCGTTTATGGCGCCTCCTACGAGCAGTACTTC,CSVYGASYEQYF
10,TRBV2,TRBJ2-1,few,NA,TGTGCCAATACCCGCGGTGAGCAGTTCTTC,CANTRGEQFF
17,TRBV25-1,TRBJ2-2,few,TRBD2,TGTGCCAGCAGCCGAATACTAGCGGGGGGGGCCCCCGGGGAGCTGTTTTTT,CASSRILAGGAPGELFF
15,TRBV6-5,TRBJ2-7,NA,NA,TGTGCCAGCAGTTACTCGGGGAATTCCGACTACGAGCAGTACTTC,CASSYSGNSDYEQYF
13,TRBV5-1,TRBJ2-7,many,NA,TGCGCCAGCAGCTTGGATGGTTTCTACGAGCAGTACTTC,CASSLDGFYEQYF
16,TRBV11-3,TRBJ2-1,NA,TRBD2,TGTGCCAGCAGCTTAGAGGTAGCGGGAGCGTGGAATGAGCAGTTCTTC,CASSLEVAGAWNEQFF
20,TRBV7-8,TRBJ2-3,many,TRBD2,TGTGCCAGCAGCTTTCCTGATAGCGGGAGGAATCCCTCTAGCACAGATACGCAGTATTTT,CASSFPDSGRNPSSTDTQYF
13,TRBV7-9,TRBJ1-5,NA,NA,TGTGCCAGCAGCTTAGGGGTGATTCAGCCCCAGCATTTT,CASSLGVIQPQHF
15,TRBV10-3,TRBJ2-6,NA,NA,TGTGCCAGAGGCCTCAGGGACTCTGGGGCCAACGTCCTGACTTTC,CARGLRDSGANVLTF
13,TRBV7-9,TRBJ2-7,many,TRBD1,TGTGCCAGCAGCTTAGGACAGGGGAACGAGCAGTACTTC,CASSLGQGNEQYF
10,TRBV7-9,TRBJ1-1,many,NA,TGTGCCAGCAGTTTAGCTGAAGCTTTCTTT,CASSLAEAFF
12,TRBV16,TRBJ2-1,few,NA,TGTGCCAGCAGCCCCACTTTAGCTGAGCAGTTCTTC,CASSPTLAEQFF
16,TRBV5-5,TRBJ2-5,few,NA,TGTGCCAGCAGCTGGGGGGACAGACTATATCAAGAGACCCAGTACTTC,CASSWGDRLYQETQYF
18,TRBV24-1,TRBJ2-7,many,TRBD2,TGTGCCACCAGTGATTCCGCTCTAGCGGGGTCTATCTCCTACGAGCAGTACTTC,CATSDSALAGSISYEQYF
13,TRBV12-3/TRBV12-4,TRBJ1-6,many,NA,TGTGCCAGCAGTTTACGGGGAGGTTCACCCCTCCACTTT,CASSLRGGSPLHF
15,TRBV4-1,TRBJ1-6,many,NA,TGCGCCAGCAGCCAAGACAGGGGTTATAATTCACCCCTCCACTTT,CASSQDRGYNSPLHF
18,TRBV6-2/TRBV6-3,TRBJ2-7,many,TRBD2,TGTGCCAGCAGTTACTCAGGCCCCACGGGAGGGGCCCGTTACGAGCAGTACTTC,CASSYSGPTGGARYEQYF
17,TRBV15,TRBJ2-4,NA,TRBD1,TGTGCCACCAGCAGAGGGACAGGGGGCATAGGCAAAAACATTCAGTACTTC,CATSRGTGGIGKNIQYF
14,TRBV20-1,TRBJ2-7,few,TRBD1,TGCAGTGCTAGAGATGGACAGGGGACGGACGAGCAGTACTTC,CSARDGQGTDEQYF
15,TRBV14,TRBJ2-7,NA,NA,TGTGCCAGCAGCCCACGGGTCCTAAGAACCTACGAGCAGTACTTC,CASSPRVLRTYEQYF
12,TRBV19,TRBJ1-1,NA,NA,TGTGCCAGTAGTATGGGGGACACTGAAGCTTTCTTT,CASSMGDTEAFF
12,TRBV7-9,TRBJ1-2,few,TRBD1,TGTGCCAGCAGCCCGGGGACAGCACAGCACACCTTC,CASSPGTAQHTF
13,TRBV29-1,TRBJ2-1,few,TRBD1,TGCAGCGTTGTTGACAGGGGCTACAATGAGCAGTTCTTC,CSVVDRGYNEQFF
15,TRBV28,TRBJ1-1,NA,NA,TGTGCCAGCAGTTTAGGTCCTCCGGGGAACACTGAAGCTTTCTTT,CASSLGPPGNTEAFF
14,TRBV7-9,TRBJ2-1,many,TRBD2,TGTGCCAGCAGCGGGACTAGCGGACCCATCGAGCAGTTCTTC,CASSGTSGPIEQFF
16,TRBV7-6,TRBJ2-1,NA,TRBD2,TGTGCCAGCAGCCCAACGTGGACTAGCGGTTACAATGAGCAGTTCTTC,CASSPTWTSGYNEQFF
15,TRBV14,TRBJ1-2,few,TRBD1,TGTGCCAGCAGCCAAGGCCCCGGGACAGTCTATGGCTACACCTTC,CASSQGPGTVYGYTF
18,TRBV7-6,TRBJ2-1,few,TRBD2,TGTGCCAGCAGCCTCGGGACTAGTGCCACCGTCGGAGTGAATGAGCAGTTCTTC,CASSLGTSATVGVNEQFF
16,TRBV18,TRBJ2-3,few,NA,TGTGCCAGCTCTCTCTTAGTGAGTGGGCCCACAGATACGCAGTATTTT,CASSLLVSGPTDTQYF
13,TRBV29-1,TRBJ1-6,NA,NA,TGCAGCGTTGAAGACGTCGTCGGATCACCCCTCCACTTT,CSVEDVVGSPLHF
15,TRBV7-6,TRBJ2-2,few,NA,TGTGCCAGCAGCTTAGGCCTAGCGCCCACCGGGGAGCTGTTTTTT,CASSLGLAPTGELFF
14,TRBV7-8,TRBJ2-7,many,NA,TGTGCCAGCAGTCGGGCAGGTCCCGTGGACGAGCAGTACTTC,CASSRAGPVDEQYF
15,TRBV4-1,TRBJ2-2,many,NA,TGCGCCAGCAGCCAAGCCTTGTGGGGTTCCGGGGAGCTGTTTTTT,CASSQALWGSGELFF
12,TRBV12-3/TRBV12-4,TRBJ2-7,many,NA,TGTGCCAGCAGGTCCTCTATGTACGAGCAGTACTTC,CASRSSMYEQYF
14,TRBV30,TRBJ1-1,NA,NA,TGTGCCTGGAGTGTTTGGGATAGGAACACTGAAGCTTTCTTT,CAWSVWDRNTEAFF
18,TRBV20-1,TRBJ1-2,few,TRBD1,TGCAGTGCCATCAACACCGGGACAGGGGGCTTGGAAGGCTATGGCTACACCTTC,CSAINTGTGGLEGYGYTF
17,TRBV3-1,TRBJ2-1,many,TRBD2,TGTGCCAGCAGCCCCCTCACGACTAGCGGGCGTAACAATGAGCAGTTCTTC,CASSPLTTSGRNNEQFF
16,TRBV7-9,TRBJ2-3,NA,NA,TGTGCCAGCAGCCTGACCCCGACAGGCAGCACAGATACGCAGTATTTT,CASSLTPTGSTDTQYF